This TCR beta chain was retrieved from a study of shared clonotypes between healthy human individuals. The CDR3 is made up of 13 amino acids. Deletions cut 6 bases from V and 4 bases from J, with 10 bases between. CDR1 and CDR2 (germline): LNHDA, SQIVND (reference sequence). In replicate PCRs of sorted subsets, roughly 200 ng DNA, approximately 32,000 T cell genomes, was used. TCRdb's copy holds only in-frame clones and misses some; the assay was immunoSEQ multiplex PCR. The sample includes about 1.9 million clones, 80% to 95% of them seen just once. Naive CD8 isolation took CD45RO-negative cells positively selected for CCR7 and excluded terminally differentiated effector memory CD45RA+ cells. The donors, healthy adults who were HIV-negative, had experienced no recent acute infections or vaccinations.

The sample comprised naive CD8+ T cells from PBMCs. V is TRBV19 and J is TRBJ2-1, with D maybe TRBD1 (6 bases). The receptor's source is a man between 18 and 35 years old in good health. Some clones in this sample may be carry-over from other donors' samples. Here the CDR3 reads CASRDRLYNEQFF. The CDR3 bases are TGTGCCAGTAGGGACAGATTATACAATGAGCAGTTCTTC.